This passage covers 24 T cell receptor beta chains from one sample sequenced in a study of cytomegalovirus exposure and HLA in healthy donors. 13 Jbeta primers and 60 Vbeta primers were used for the PCR. Clones were read by immunoSEQ multiplex PCR, and TCRdb kept only the in-frame ones, dropping some. Of approximately 170,000 clones listed, 65% to 85% are singletons. Sequenced material: PBMCs. The receptors derive from a male donor in good health and CMV-seronegative.

The rearrangement uses TRBV29-1 and TRBJ1-4, with D uncertain. The CDR3 contains 13 residues. Germline loops: CDR1 SQVTM, CDR2 ANQGSEA. Trimming removed 4 bases at V and 3 bases at J, with 9 bases between. CDR3 in DNA: TGCAGCGTTGTTTTGGCGGCTAATGAAAAACTGTTTTTT. Amino acids: CSVVLAANEKLFF.

The chain combines TRBV19 with TRBJ2-2, with 8 bases aligning to TRBD1. The CDR3 consists of 16 residues. Germline lookup yields CDR1 LNHDA and CDR2 SQIVND (reference sequence). J was trimmed by 0 bases and V by 4 bases; bases with no gene match: 4. The DNA of the CDR3 is TGTGCCAGTAGTAAAGGACAGGGTGCGAACACCGGGGAGCTGTTTTTT. Translated, it gives CASSKGQGANTGELFF.

V usage is TRBV18 and J usage is TRBJ2-7; a weak D match, TRBD1 (6 bases). Trimming removed 1 base at V and 6 bases at J, with 10 bases between. This CDR3 spans 13 amino acids. Germline CDR1 and CDR2: KGHSH and LQKENI. The CDR3 protein is CASSPLGAGEQYF. The CDR3 DNA sequence: TGTGCCAGCTCACCACTGGGGGCTGGCGAGCAGTACTTC.

This chain joins TRBV30 and TRBJ2-5; D is possibly TRBD2 (7 bases). Germline V gene lookup returns CDR1 GTSNPN and CDR2 SVGIG (reference sequence). Trimming stripped 3 bases from V and 0 bases from J, with 17 bases between. CDR3 length equals 16 residues. CDR3 residues: CAWRALGGAYQETQYF. As DNA, the CDR3 is TGTGCCTGGAGGGCGCTAGGGGGGGCGTACCAAGAGACCCAGTACTTC. Using reference TRBV30 and TRBJ2-5 for the parts outside the CDR3, the full variable domain is SQTIHQWPATLVQPVGSPLSLECTVEGTSNPNLYWYRQAAGRGLQLLFYSVGIGQISSEVPQNLSASRPQDRQFILSSKKLLLSDSGFYLCAWRALGGAYQETQYFGPGTRLLVL.

This rearrangement joins TRBV5-1 to TRBJ1-1, with TRBD1 matching 8 bases. Germline V lookup: CDR1 SGHRS, CDR2 YFSETQ. V was pared by 0 bases and J by 3 bases, with 10 bases of the junction left unmatched. This CDR3 has 17 amino acids. The CDR3 DNA follows: TGCGCCAGCAGCTTGGTAGGGGCAGGGGGCAGTGACACTGAAGCTTTCTTT. It is translated as CASSLVGAGGSDTEAFF.

This clone was found a few times. This chain uses TRBV6-5 with TRBJ1-1; 7 bases line up with TRBD1. Trimming took 6 bases from V and 5 from J; bases not matched to a gene: 6. Germline CDR1 and CDR2: MNHEY and SVGAGI. The CDR3 is 13 amino acids. The CDR3 nucleotides are TGTGCCAGCAGAATGACAGGGTGGACTGAAGCTTTCTTT. Protein: CASRMTGWTEAFF.

This rearrangement joins TRBV5-1 to TRBJ1-2; TRBD1 agrees at 12 bases. Germline CDR1 is SGHRS and CDR2 is YFSETQ. CDR3 size: 16 residues. The junction had 6 bases not matched to a gene; V was cut back by 4 bases and J by 2 bases. CDR3 in DNA: TGCGCCAGCAGCCCCGGGACAGGGGGCGGAAACTATGGCTACACCTTC. The encoded protein is CASSPGTGGGNYGYTF.

V gene TRBV27 combines with J gene TRBJ2-2; the match to TRBD1 covers 8 bases. Losses at the gene ends were 4 bases for V and 6 bases for J; bases not matched to a gene: 7. The length of the CDR3 is 15 residues. Germline V gene data show CDR1 as MNHEY and CDR2 as SMNVEV (reference sequence). CDR3 DNA: TGTGCCAGCAGTTCCTGGACAGGGACGGCCGGGGAGCTGTTTTTT. This translates into CASSSWTGTAGELFF.

This chain links TRBV21-1 with TRBJ2-7; TRBD2 reflects the table's D call only, with no check against the DNA. TRBV21-1 is a pseudogene. The CDR3 loop spans 15 amino acids. The CDR3 region has the DNA TGTGCCAGCAGACCCGAGACTAGCGGGAGAGGCGAGCAGTACTTC. It encodes CASRPETSGRGEQYF.

This clone was counted only a few times. This chain connects TRBV28 to TRBJ2-2; TRBD2 matches at 9 bases. The CDR3 spans 15 residues. CDR1 MDHEN and CDR2 SYDVKM come from the germline V gene. V shed 6 bases and J 0 bases; nucleotides not matched to a gene: 2. The CDR3 nucleotides read TGTGCCAGCAGGGCTAGCGGGACGAACACCGGGGAGCTGTTTTTT. Translated, it gives CASRASGTNTGELFF.

V and J are TRBV28 and TRBJ2-3; 11 bases fit TRBD2. The CDR3 spans 17 residues. Per the germline V gene, CDR1 is MDHEN and CDR2 is SYDVKM. V dropped 3 bases and J dropped 6; count of bases not matched to a gene: 11. The CDR3 is CASSFSGSGGGTDTQYF. The CDR3 DNA reads as TGTGCCAGCAGTTTTTCGGGTAGCGGGGGGGGAACGGATACGCAGTATTTT. Combining the CDR3 with reference TRBV28 and TRBJ2-3 gives the whole variable domain DVKVTQSSRYLVKRTGEKVFLECVQDMDHENMFWYRQDPGLGLRLIYFSYDVKMKEKGDIPEGYSVSREKKERFSLILESASTNQTSMYLCASSFSGSGGGTDTQYFGPGTRLTVL.

The rearrangement joins TRBV28 to TRBJ1-5; D call uncertain. With 0 bases removed from V and 1 base from J, the gap between germline ends came to 13 bases. This CDR3 has 17 residues. Germline V gene data show CDR1 as MDHEN and CDR2 as SYDVKM. Here the CDR3 reads CASSLWSGIPSNQPQHF. The CDR3 DNA is TGTGCCAGCAGTTTATGGAGCGGGATCCCAAGCAATCAGCCCCAGCATTTT.

The V call is TRBV27, the J call TRBJ2-5, with D uncertain. V lost 0 bases to trimming and J lost 2 bases, with 7 bases between them. This CDR3 is 14 amino acids long. Germline-derived CDR1 and CDR2 are MNHEY and SMNVEV (reference sequence). CDR3 DNA: TGTGCCAGCAGTTTATCCGGCGGTCAAGAGACCCAGTACTTC. Its translation: CASSLSGGQETQYF.

The chain joins TRBV19 to TRBJ1-5; D is unresolved. This CDR3 has 13 residues. The V gene lost 3 bases and the J gene lost 6 bases, with 9 bases spanning the gap. Germline CDR1 is LNHDA and CDR2 is SQIVND (reference sequence). CDR3 DNA: TGTGCCAGTAGTATCGCGATAATTCAGCCCCAGCATTTT. Its translation: CASSIAIIQPQHF.

V gene TRBV13 combines with J gene TRBJ2-5; 10 bases agree with TRBD1. Germline lookup yields CDR1 PRHDT and CDR2 FYEKMQ (reference sequence). V trimming: 6 bases; J trimming: 1 base; junction bases outside the gene matches: 2. This CDR3 comprises 14 residues. The CDR3 DNA reads as TGTGCCAGCAGGCGACAGGGGGCCCAAGAGACCCAGTACTTC. This encodes CASRRQGAQETQYF.

The genes are TRBV18 and TRBJ1-2, with 8 bases fitting TRBD1. This CDR3 is 13 amino acids long. V was pared by 3 bases and J by 7 bases, with 4 bases of the junction left unmatched. Per germline, CDR1 KGHSH and CDR2 LQKENI. DNA for the CDR3: TGTGCCAGCTCACCGAAACAGGGGGTTGGCTACACCTTC. It yields the protein CASSPKQGVGYTF.

This clone was seen only once. The chain has TRBV6-6 and TRBJ2-7, with 9 positions matching TRBD1. This CDR3 contains 14 residues. Trimming removed 4 bases from V and 4 bases from J; junction bases left unmatched: 5. Germline V gives CDR1 MNHNY, CDR2 SVGAGI (reference sequence). As DNA, the CDR3 is TGTGCCAGCAGTTCCACAGGGGGCCGGTACGAGCAGTACTTC. This sequence encodes CASSSTGGRYEQYF.

CDR3 protein: CASSLGFRRGPSTEAFF. As DNA, the CDR3 is TGTGCCAGCAGCTTAGGGTTCCGAAGGGGGCCGAGCACTGAAGCTTTCTTT. This chain joins TRBV7-8 and TRBJ1-1, with TRBD1 matching 7 bases. Germline CDR1 SGHVS, CDR2 FQNEAQ. The J segment lost 4 bases and the V segment lost 1 base, leaving 12 bases of the junction unmatched. The CDR3 consists of 17 residues.

The rearrangement joins TRBV5-4 to TRBJ2-1, with D unclear. The CDR3 has 16 residues. Trimming shortened V by 4 bases and J by 8 bases, and 22 bases separated the two germline ends. The germline gives CDR1 SGHNT, CDR2 YYREEE (reference sequence). The CDR3: CASSPGGSSGRDEQFF. CDR3 DNA sequence: TGTGCCAGCAGCCCCGGTGGTAGCAGTGGTCGAGATGAGCAGTTCTTC.

The V gene is TRBV14, the J gene TRBJ2-6, with TRBD2 as a possible D gene (6 bases). The CDR3 has 16 amino acids. Germline CDR1 and CDR2: SGHDN and FVKESK. V gave up 6 bases and J gave up 4 bases, with 16 bases separating them. The CDR3 region is CASSPFRGAGANVLTF. CDR3 nucleotides: TGTGCCAGCAGTCCCTTTCGCGGGGCCGGGGCCAACGTCCTGACTTTC.

V usage is TRBV27 and J usage is TRBJ1-5; 10 bases fit TRBD1. There are 17 residues in the CDR3. CDR1 is MNHEY, CDR2 SMNVEV, per germline (reference sequence). J was trimmed by 5 bases and V by 7 bases; bases with no gene match: 14. The CDR3 nucleotides read TGTGCCAGCAAAAACCTTCAGGGGGACAGGGGAGATCAGCCCCAGCATTTT. Translated: CASKNLQGDRGDQPQHF.

The rearrangement uses TRBV25-1 and TRBJ2-1; 7 bases map to TRBD2. This CDR3 contains 17 residues. V lost 6 bases to trimming and J lost 1 base; unmatched junction nucleotides: 12. Germline loops: CDR1 MGHDK, CDR2 SYGVNS. The CDR3 is CASSPGGRKWSYNEQFF. In DNA form, the CDR3 reads TGTGCCAGCAGCCCCGGGGGGAGGAAATGGTCCTACAATGAGCAGTTCTTC.

A few counts support this clone. This chain connects TRBV19 to TRBJ1-4, with D unresolved. The ends were cut back, 10 bases at V and 8 bases at J, with 14 bases in the middle. The germline V gene encodes CDR1 LNHDA and CDR2 SQIVND (reference sequence). The CDR3 is made up of 12 amino acids. The CDR3 nucleotides are TGTGCCACAGGTGTTACTTGGGAAAAACTGTTTTTT. Its translation: CATGVTWEKLFF.

The genes are TRBV18 and TRBJ1-2, with 8 bases identical to TRBD1. This CDR3 contains 15 residues. Germline assignment: CDR1 KGHSH and CDR2 LQKENI. V trimming: 5 bases; J trimming: 3 bases; junction bases outside the gene matches: 8. In nucleotides, the CDR3 is TGTGCCAGCTCAACGACACCGGGACAGGACTATGGCTACACCTTC. This encodes CASSTTPGQDYGYTF. Looking up the rest from reference TRBV18 and TRBJ1-2 gives the full variable domain: NAGVMQNPRHLVRRRGQEARLRCSPMKGHSHVYWYRQLPEEGLKFMVYLQKENIIDESGMPKERFSAEFPKEGPSILRIQQVVRGDSAAYFCASSTTPGQDYGYTFGSGTRLTVV.